One sample yielded the 14 T cell receptor beta chains listed below, sequenced in a study of blood T cell repertoires in COVID-19. Assay: immunoSEQ multiplex PCR; the TCRdb copy retains only in-frame clones and omits some. The data contain tens of thousands of clones, roughly nine tenths of them singletons. The sequencing sample was made of peripheral blood. The receptor source for this set is a man between 65 and 79 years old with active or convalescent COVID-19.

V gene TRBV29-1 combines with J gene TRBJ2-5; maybe TRBD2 (5 bases). The CDR3 has 13 amino acids. Per the germline V gene, CDR1 is SQVTM and CDR2 is ANQGSEA. The germline V and J ends were trimmed by 2 bases and 5 bases, with 12 bases remaining between them. The CDR3 reads CSVEWRVGETQYF. CDR3 coding DNA: TGCAGCGTTGAATGGCGGGTTGGGGAGACCCAGTACTTC. Together with reference TRBV29-1 and TRBJ2-5, the CDR3 gives the full variable domain: SAVISQKPSRDICQRGTSLTIQCQVDSQVTMMFWYRQQPGQSLTLIATANQGSEATYESGFVIDKFPISRPNLTFSTLTVSNMSPEDSSIYLCSVEWRVGETQYFGPGTRLLVL.

The gene calls are TRBV20-1 and TRBJ2-5; TRBD2 agrees at 7 bases. The V and J ends lost 3 bases and 4 bases, in that order; junction bases with no gene match: 11. Germline V gene sequence: CDR1 DFQATT, CDR2 SNEGSKA (reference sequence). CDR3 size: 15 residues. The CDR3 sequence is CSASSRGSLGETQYF. The CDR3 DNA sequence: TGCAGTGCTAGTAGCCGCGGGAGCCTGGGAGAGACCCAGTACTTC.

The chain joins TRBV2 to TRBJ2-7; 9 bases agree with TRBD1. Germline CDR1 and CDR2: SNHLY and FYNNEI. Trimming cost V 8 bases and J 6 bases; bases outside gene matches: 8. The CDR3 runs 13 residues. The CDR3 DNA reads as TGTGCCAGCGACCGGGACAGGGCGAGCGAGCAGTACTTC. Protein: CASDRDRASEQYF. Based on the CDR3 plus reference TRBV2 and TRBJ2-7, the full variable domain is EPEVTQTPSHQVTQMGQEVILRCVPISNHLYFYWYRQILGQKVEFLVSFYNNEISEKSEIFDDQFSVERPDGSNFTLKIRSTKLEDSAMYFCASDRDRASEQYFGPGTRLTVT.

The chain employs TRBV5-1 and TRBJ1-4; D may be TRBD1 (5 bases). Germline lookup yields CDR1 SGHRS and CDR2 YFSETQ. Trimming stripped 4 bases from V and 7 bases from J, with 14 bases between. The CDR3 is made up of 14 amino acids. The CDR3 DNA sequence: TGCGCCAGCAGCCAGGGTGTCCAGGGTGAAAAACTGTTTTTT. This gives the protein CASSQGVQGEKLFF.

The genes are TRBV5-1 and TRBJ2-3, with D uncertain. Looked up from germline, CDR1 is SGHRS and CDR2 is YFSETQ. The CDR3 length is 14 residues. With 2 bases removed from V and 0 bases from J, the gap between germline ends came to 7 bases. The DNA for the CDR3 is TGCGCCAGCAGCTTTCTACCGAGCACAGATACGCAGTATTTT. This translates into CASSFLPSTDTQYF.

The chain is built from TRBV6-5 and TRBJ2-7; TRBD2 agrees at 9 bases. V was pared by 7 bases and J by 2 bases, with 3 bases of the junction left unmatched. CDR1 and CDR2 from the germline V gene are MNHEY and SVGAGI. The CDR3 length is 13 residues. The CDR3 region is CASKVAGAYEQYF. In DNA, the CDR3 is TGTGCCAGCAAGGTAGCGGGAGCCTACGAGCAGTACTTC.

The chain is built from TRBV7-6 and TRBJ2-2; D is ambiguous. From germline, CDR1 is SGHVS and CDR2 FNYEAQ. Trimming took off 6 bases at V and 3 bases at J, with 14 bases between the two ends. CDR3 length: 15 amino acids. CDR3 amino acids: CASRQTTSYTGELFF. In DNA form, the CDR3 reads TGTGCCAGCAGACAGACAACATCCTACACCGGGGAGCTGTTTTTT.

The chain has TRBV10-1 and TRBJ2-1, with a weak D call TRBD1 (5 bases). With 4 bases removed from V and 6 bases from J, the gap between germline ends came to 13 bases. Germline-derived CDR1 and CDR2 are WNHNN and SYGVQD (reference sequence). There are 14 residues in the CDR3. The DNA for the CDR3 is TGCGCCAGCAGTGGGGCAGGGTCTAGCAATGAGCAGTTCTTC. It translates to CASSGAGSSNEQFF.

V usage is TRBV5-1 and J usage is TRBJ1-1, with unresolved D. CDR1 is SGHRS and CDR2 is YFSETQ in the germline V gene. CDR3 length equals 13 residues. V lost 7 bases and J 0 bases, leaving 10 bases between the germline ends. The CDR3 protein is CASREYMNTEAFF. The CDR3 coding sequence is TGCGCCAGCCGGGAGTACATGAACACTGAAGCTTTCTTT.

The V and J genes are TRBV4-2 and TRBJ1-2; possibly TRBD1 for D (6 bases). The V and J ends lost 5 bases and 4 bases respectively, with 11 bases between them. The germline V gene encodes CDR1 LGHNA and CDR2 YNFKEQ. The CDR3 runs 13 residues. The CDR3 sequence: CASSFPDSYGYTF. CDR3 coding DNA: TGTGCCAGCAGCTTCCCGGACAGCTATGGCTACACCTTC.

The rearrangement uses TRBV6-5 and TRBJ1-2; D gene unclear. V was shortened by 5 bases and J by 5 bases, with 18 bases between the two germline ends. Germline CDR1 and CDR2: MNHEY and SVGAGI. The CDR3 is 15 amino acids. The CDR3 loop is CASSQPSGNPYGYTF. For the CDR3, the DNA is TGTGCCAGCAGTCAACCTTCAGGAAACCCTTATGGCTACACCTTC.

This rearrangement joins TRBV12-3 or TRBV12-4 to TRBJ1-2, with TRBD1 as a possible D gene (5 bases). CDR3 length: 13 residues. Trimming removed 5 bases from V and 4 bases from J, with 11 bases in between. CDR3 nucleotide sequence: TGTGCCAGCAGTCAGGGCGGCGGCTATGGCTACACCTTC. Translating gives CASSQGGGYGYTF.

The CDR3 coding sequence is TGTGCCAGCAGTGTATGGGGCGGCACTGAAGCTTTCTTT. It encodes CASSVWGGTEAFF. The chain couples TRBV2 to TRBJ1-1; D may be TRBD1 (5 bases). Trimming left V 4 bases short and J 4 bases short, with 10 bases between. CDR3 size: 13 residues. The V gene's germline CDR1 is SNHLY and CDR2 FYNNEI.

The sample holds one count of this clone. DNA of the CDR3: TGTGCCAGCAGTTTAAGGGACTACGCCGGGACCCAGTACTTC. Protein: CASSLRDYAGTQYF. The chain has TRBV6-2 or TRBV6-3 and TRBJ2-5, with 7 bases identical to TRBD2. Trimming took 4 bases from V and 7 from J; bases not matched to a gene: 9. The CDR3 length is 14 residues. Looked up from germline, CDR1 is MNHEY and CDR2 is SVGEGT.